This TCR beta chain was identified in a study of identical twins (dated by TCRdb to 2016 to 2018). The study in broad terms: To test whether fetal clonotypes persist, the study used deep sequencing on TCR alpha and beta repertoires from monozygotic twins, unrelated adults of various ages, and cord blood. Replicate twin experiments were performed at different times using different library preparation protocols to rule out contamination. Points the paper makes about the study in general: The excess sharing between twins in beta out-of-frame sequences was weaker because fewer shared sequences reduced the signal-to-noise ratio. Compared with coincidental sharing between unrelated individuals, an excess of low generation-probability sequences was observed among out-of-frame TCR alpha sequences shared between twins. Invariant T cells such as MAIT and iNKT could partly confound zero-insertion analyses, though diverse VJ usage argued against this for most clonotypes. Conclusions relied on cross-sectional statistical analysis, since the same donors could not be followed over many years. Fewer insertions were carried by abundant cord blood beta clonotypes, a similar but weaker trend appeared in young adult naive repertoires, and no such trend appeared in memory repertoires. Recombination models systematically underestimated out-of-frame TCR alpha sharing in monozygotic twins but agreed with sharing between unrelated individuals.

Every donor was a healthy Caucasian. The twin cohort comprised three pairs of female monozygotic twins, all aged roughly 18 to 29 years. CD4+ and CD8+ T cell populations were isolated with positive isolation kits from Invitrogen. The library was made by 5' RACE. The instrument given in TCRdb is Illumina HiSeq 2000. Template switching added a universal primer binding site, and the final cDNA carried a unique molecular identifier that allowed TCR cDNA molecules to be counted accurately. Specific primers in the conserved constant-segment region were used to synthesize first-strand cDNA for TCR alpha and beta chains. Each cDNA library was double barcoded, with a SMART-Mk sample barcode plus Illumina barcodes, to control for contamination. TruSeq adapter sequences, together with Illumina sample barcodes, were added in two successive PCR steps. The Illumina HiSeq platform was used with custom primers to sequence TCR alpha and beta cDNA libraries. As for how the authors treated the data: Raw reads were processed with MiGEC to extract unique molecular identifiers, and MiXCR was used to determine CDR3 positions. Recombination models were inferred per individual with the repgenHMM and IGoR tools using an EM algorithm. The analysis of shared clonotypes was done with the tcR package in R, with sharing normalized by the product of cloneset sizes. Out-of-frame nonproductive sequences were analyzed to study raw recombination free of thymic and clonal selection effects. The raw public reads went through TCRdb reprocessing: fastp at Q25, MiXCR clone calling, in-frame beta chains kept. One record per CDR3 amino acid sequence lists the most common genes and DNA. Clone size and V and J calls follow TCRdb, not the original study. The table for this sample lists some 190,000 distinct CDR3 sequences; approximately 16% of them were counted only once. 40% of the sample lies in the top ten.

Only a few counts were recorded for this clonotype. It lacks a known antigen. No qualities accompany the bases; no much larger clone lies one base away. The germline V gene encodes CDR1 LGHDT and CDR2 YNNKEL (reference sequence). Trimming removed 4 bases from V and 2 bases from J; the gene matches leave 12 bases unexplained. From the cysteine through the phenylalanine, the CDR3 covers 17 amino acids. CDR3 DNA only is kept here, 51 bases in frame from base 1. These same records also appear under a second study, on T cells expressing NK-cell markers. The second paper further reports: Eight or nine donors provided sorted CD3+CD56+NKG2C+, CD3+CD56+NKG2C- and CD3+CD56-NKG2C+ T-cell subsets, whose TCR beta-chain repertoires were profiled. Among the eight sequenced donors, seven were HCMV-seropositive and one was HCMV-seronegative. In several experiments an anti-gammadeltaTCR antibody was added to restrict sorting to alphabetaTCR-expressing T cells. For six donors, the dominant CD3+CD56+NKG2C+ clonotypes were among the top 10 CD8+ clonotypes and accounted for roughly 1.0-8% of CD8+ T cells. Those dominant clonotypes were again the most abundant among CD3+CD56-NKG2C+ cells in four donors, at roughly 25-65%. It remained unclear whether the expanded NKG2C-expressing T cell clones were specific for HCMV antigens. All eight donors whose samples were sequenced were randomly selected healthy volunteers, three of them men and five women. HCMV-specific IgG was detected in serum with a commercial ELISA kit to determine HCMV serostatus. MIGEC handled demultiplexing of the reads and grouping by UMI, while MiTCR was used to assemble and quantify clonotypes. To exclude erroneous sequences, any TCR cDNA sequence not supported by at least two reads was discarded. The tcR package was used for downstream repertoire analysis, and clonotypes were matched across fractions by CDR3 nucleotide sequence plus V segment. VDJmatch was used to annotate antigen specificity against VDJdb, with one amino acid substitution in CDR3 allowed.

The specimen was CD8+ T cells sorted from blood. The receptor was derived from a woman aged 18-29 years in good health. This chain is built from TRBV3-1 and TRBJ2-5, with 8 bases matching TRBD1. The nucleotide sequence is TGTGCCAGCAGCCTAAAGGACAGGGTTTCTCGGCAAGAGACCCAGTACTTC. It is translated as CASSLKDRVSRQETQYF.